This T cell receptor beta chain was obtained from a study of radiotherapy plus CTLA-4 blockade in lung cancer. Study-level background: Objective response rate was 18%; disease control rate, approximately 28%.

Germline CDR1 reads MNHEY; CDR2 reads SMNVEV (reference sequence). The V end lost 7 bases, the J end lost 3 bases, and 6 bases lay between the germline ends. The CDR3 has 11 amino acids. TCRdb's table, derived via immunoSEQ multiplex PCR, lists solely in-frame clones and lacks some. The repertoire holds 30,000 to 40,000 clones, with approximately 89% as singletons. The clonotype originates from a human donor with non-small cell lung cancer who had stable disease on radiotherapy plus ipilimumab. V is TRBV27 and J is TRBJ2-5; no firm D call. The source was peripheral blood, collected from a patient treated with radiotherapy plus ipilimumab. The CDR3 spells CASTPEETQYF. The CDR3 DNA reads as TGTGCCAGCACCCCTGAAGAGACCCAGTACTTC.